This entry features one T cell receptor beta chain sequence. Its target is unknown. The repertoire was sequenced with immunoSEQ multiplex PCR; TCRdb's copy has only in-frame clones and lacks some. The sample includes 60,000 or so clones, 80% to 90% seen only once; the top ten take roughly 8.4%. This specimen comes from a study of a mutant IDH1 vaccine in newly diagnosed glioma. At the level of the study: Patients, over weeks 1, 3, 5, 7, 11, 15, 19 and 23, received a total of eight vaccinations. Vaccines were begun 4-6 weeks after radiotherapy alone, or with temozolomide cycles.

The time point here: week 23, last vaccination. Topical imiquimod was applied with each vaccine dose, which held 300 ug of mutant IDH1 20-mer peptide. Each astrocytoma in the donors was new, WHO grade 3 or 4, IDH1-mutant and ATRX-lost. Study conclusions and caveats: No link was apparently found between pseudoprogression and changes in top peripheral T cell clonotypes.

The V gene end was trimmed by 6 bases and the J gene end by 7 bases; junction bases not matched to a gene: 9. In germline, CDR1 is SNHLY, CDR2 FYNNEI. This CDR3 has 15 residues. This sequence was found in a woman aged 40-49 years with glioma. Some clones in this sample may be carry-over from other donors' samples. The rearrangement joins TRBV2 to TRBJ2-3; 11 bases map to TRBD2. Sequencing was performed on PBMCs, taken from a glioma patient whose treatment included an IDH1 peptide vaccine. CDR3 DNA sequence: TGTGCCAGCAGCGCGGGACTAGCGGATTTTTATACGCAGTATTTT. This gives the protein CASSAGLADFYTQYF.